This TCR beta chain was profiled in a study of T cell responses to AZD1222 COVID-19 vaccine. Notes on the study in general: Targeting of unmutated variant regions was reportedly seen in nearly half of spike-specific TCRs. Scientists sampled the repertoires only once the peak T cell response had passed. It should be noted that donors were predominantly white British and more often female, and clonal diversity was possibly underestimated.

Comment on this clone: Its specificity is not known.

TCRdb keeps only in-frame clones here, not all; method: immunoSEQ multiplex PCR. This table holds about 110,000 clones, roughly 89% found once. J lost 3 bases, V lost 6 bases, and 5 bases had no gene match. Germline CDR1 is SQVTM and CDR2 is ANQGSEA. The CDR3 is made up of 14 amino acids. The clonotype comes from an adult who received the AZD1222 COVID-19 vaccine. The sample was peripheral blood, taken 28 days after the second AZD1222 dose. V is TRBV29-1 and J is TRBJ1-4; 9 nucleotides match TRBD1. The CDR3 loop reads CSVARDRANEKLFF. CDR3 nucleotides: TGCAGCGTCGCAAGGGACAGGGCTAATGAAAAACTGTTTTTT. The complete variable domain, with remaining parts taken from reference TRBV29-1 and TRBJ1-4, reads SAVISQKPSRDICQRGTSLTIQCQVDSQVTMMFWYRQQPGQSLTLIATANQGSEATYESGFVIDKFPISRPNLTFSTLTVSNMSPEDSSIYLCSVARDRANEKLFFGSGTQLSVL.